This TCR beta chain derives from a study of response to subunit inactivated influenza vaccine. A few counts support this clonotype. TCRdb reanalysed the RT-PCR reads using MiXCR and keeps one entry per CDR3 protein. This sample has about 540,000 distinct CDR3 sequences, with 20% to 25% found just once. CDR1 and CDR2 from the germline V gene are MNHEY and SVGAGI. The CDR3 sequence is 17 residues long. V gave up 0 bases and J gave up 6 bases, with 18 bases separating them. The sample was also reused in another study, on T cells expressing NK-cell markers. That source adds: TCR beta cDNA was generated via 5'RACE template switching incorporating UMIs. Seven HCMV-seropositive donors and one seronegative donor made up the eight sequenced donors. Four donors showed these clonotypes also leading the CD3+CD56-NKG2C+ fraction. Whether expanded NKG2C+ T cell clones were HCMV-specific remained unclear.

V gene TRBV6-5 combines with J gene TRBJ2-1; unclear D gene. This TCR came from a man in his fifties or sixties who received an inactivated influenza vaccine. The sample in question was CD4+ T cells sorted from PBMCs, obtained 12 days after vaccination. CDR3 sequence reads: CASSYSKGLRAVNEQFF. The DNA of the CDR3 is TGTGCCAGCAGTTACTCGAAGGGATTACGGGCGGTCAATGAGCAGTTCTTC.